The 29 T cell receptor beta chains presented below share a single source sample, sequenced in a study of blood T cell repertoires in COVID-19 (TCRdb year 2020). Libraries were prepared through the immunoSEQ multiplex PCR assay. TCRdb's version of the immuneACCESS table is confined to in-frame rearrangements and falls short of the full clone set. An unresolved V gene accounts for under half of the shortfall where checked; the remainder is of unknown origin. Across this sample there are over 200,000 clones, with 84% seen only once. The ten largest clones capture about 7.8% of the sample. Sequencing used peripheral blood. These receptors originate from an elderly woman with COVID-19, enrolled during active disease.

The chain employs TRBV5-1 and TRBJ2-1; D possibly corresponds to TRBD2 (5 bases). CDR1 SGHRS and CDR2 YFSETQ come from the germline V gene. The CDR3 runs 12 residues. V lost 8 bases and J lost 7, with 13 bases in between. CDR3 coding DNA: TGCGCCAGTCAAACCGAGGGTAATGAGCAGTTCTTC. Translating it yields CASQTEGNEQFF. Based on the CDR3 plus reference TRBV5-1 and TRBJ2-1, the full variable domain is KAGVTQTPRYLIKTRGQQVTLSCSPISGHRSVSWYQQTPGQGLQFLFEYFSETQRNKGNFPGRFSGRQFSNSRSEMNVSTLELGDSALYLCASQTEGNEQFFGPGTRLTVL.

This clone was counted once. This rearrangement joins TRBV4-1 to TRBJ1-2, with D possibly matching TRBD1 (5 bases). Germline CDR1 MGHRA, CDR2 YSYEKL. This CDR3 is 15 amino acids long. The germline V and J ends were trimmed by 1 base and 0 bases, with 9 bases remaining between them. Written as DNA, the CDR3 is TGCGCCAGCAGCCAAGGGGGGAGGACTAACTATGGCTACACCTTC. This codes for CASSQGGRTNYGYTF.

The rearrangement uses TRBV27 and TRBJ1-2; TRBD1 might be the D (5 bases). V lost 5 bases to trimming and J lost 3 bases, with 16 bases between them. From germline, CDR1 is MNHEY and CDR2 SMNVEV (reference sequence). The CDR3 covers 15 residues. The CDR3: CASSPQTGGYYGYTF. The CDR3 DNA sequence: TGTGCCAGCAGTCCCCAAACCGGGGGGTACTATGGCTACACCTTC.

The CDR3 loop is CASSPDRVTGNTIYF. In DNA form, the CDR3 reads TGTGCCAGCAGCCCAGACAGGGTAACCGGAAACACCATATATTTT. The rearrangement links TRBV6-6 to TRBJ1-3, with 7 bases aligning to TRBD1. The CDR3 runs 15 residues. The ends lost 6 bases at V and 4 bases at J; junction bases unmatched: 9. Germline assignment: CDR1 MNHNY and CDR2 SVGAGI (reference sequence).

This clone was found once. The sample carries other DNA sequences with the same CDR3. V is TRBV7-3 and J is TRBJ2-2; D may be TRBD1 (5 bases). V was shortened by 3 bases and J by 0 bases, with 5 bases between the two germline ends. This CDR3 spans 14 amino acids. Germline V gene data show CDR1 as SGHTA and CDR2 as FQGTGA. CDR3 in DNA: TGTGCCAGCAGCTTGACAGCGAACACCGGGGAGCTGTTTTTT. Translation gives CASSLTANTGELFF. Full variable domain (missing parts from reference TRBV7-3 and TRBJ2-2): GAGVSQTPSNKVTEKGKYVELRCDPISGHTALYWYRQSLGQGPEFLIYFQGTGAADDSGLPNDRFFAVRPEGSVSTLKIQRTERGDSAVYLCASSLTANTGELFFGEGSRLTVL.

The CDR3 region has the DNA TGCGCCAGCAGCTTGGGGGGGACACAGACCGGGGAGCTGTTTTTT. As protein: CASSLGGTQTGELFF. The rearrangement links TRBV5-1 to TRBJ2-2; D possibly corresponds to TRBD1 (6 bases). Germline CDR1 and CDR2: SGHRS and YFSETQ. This CDR3 region has 15 residues. The V end lost 0 bases, the J end lost 5 bases, and 11 bases lay between the germline ends.

The gene calls are TRBV7-9 and TRBJ1-2; D ambiguous. Trimming removed 2 bases from V and 4 bases from J, with 8 bases in between. CDR3 length equals 13 residues. Per germline, CDR1 SEHNR and CDR2 FQNEAQ (reference sequence). The DNA for the CDR3 is TGTGCCAGCAGCTTAATGTCTTCCTATGGCTACACCTTC. It translates to CASSLMSSYGYTF.

The rearrangement links TRBV9 to TRBJ2-7, with 7 nucleotides matching TRBD2. The CDR3 is made up of 16 amino acids. The J segment lost 3 bases and the V segment lost 3 bases, leaving 12 bases of the junction unmatched. Germline CDR1 and CDR2: SGDLS and YYNGEE. In DNA form, the CDR3 reads TGTGCCAGCAGCGACCGGACTAGAAGAGTGGACTACGAGCAGTACTTC. Protein sequence: CASSDRTRRVDYEQYF.

This CDR3 reads CASSIKTGTDTQYF. CDR3 in DNA: TGTGCCAGTAGTATAAAGACAGGCACAGATACGCAGTATTTT. This chain connects TRBV19 to TRBJ2-3, with a weak D call TRBD1 (5 bases). The ends were cut back, 2 bases at V and 1 base at J, with 7 bases in the middle. Germline V gene lookup returns CDR1 LNHDA and CDR2 SQIVND (reference sequence). This CDR3 comprises 14 residues. The full variable domain, its missing parts supplied by reference TRBV19 and TRBJ2-3, is DGGITQSPKYLFRKEGQNVTLSCEQNLNHDAMYWYRQDPGQGLRLIYYSQIVNDFQKGDIAEGYSVSREKKESFPLTVTSAQKNPTAFYLCASSIKTGTDTQYFGPGTRLTVL.

J is TRBJ2-1 and V is TRBV5-1; the D gene is possibly TRBD1 (5 bases). V was clipped by 4 bases and J by 0 bases, with 11 bases between them. The CDR3 runs 15 residues. Germline CDR1 is SGHRS and CDR2 is YFSETQ. Here the CDR3 reads CASSVTGSSYNEQFF. The CDR3 bases are TGCGCCAGCAGCGTTACAGGTAGCTCCTACAATGAGCAGTTCTTC.

This clone showed up just a few times. The V and J genes are TRBV6-1 and TRBJ1-5; no firm D call. The germline V and J ends were trimmed by 3 bases and 0 bases, with 6 bases remaining between them. Germline loops: CDR1 MNHNS, CDR2 SASEGT. The CDR3 has 14 amino acids. The DNA for the CDR3 is TGTGCCAGCAGTGAGGCATATAGCAATCAGCCCCAGCATTTT. It translates to CASSEAYSNQPQHF.

Regarding this clone: Additional DNA sequences in this sample encode the identical CDR3. This chain links TRBV6-2 or TRBV6-3 with TRBJ1-5; 10 nucleotides line up with TRBD1. Germline CDR1 is MNHEY and CDR2 is SVGEGT. The CDR3 contains 16 residues. V dropped 4 bases and J dropped 7; count of bases not matched to a gene: 10. DNA for the CDR3: TGTGCCAGCAGTTCCAACCGGGACAGGGGTGGGCAGCCCCAGCATTTT. Translation: CASSSNRDRGGQPQHF.

The chain joins TRBV6-6 to TRBJ2-6; D call uncertain. Looked up from germline, CDR1 is MNHNY and CDR2 is SVGAGI (reference sequence). This CDR3 has 17 amino acids. V was cut by 5 bases and J by 2 bases, with 16 bases left in between. This CDR3 reads CASSQMRTATGANVLTF. The CDR3 nucleotides are TGTGCCAGCAGTCAAATGAGAACAGCAACTGGGGCCAACGTCCTGACTTTC.

CDR3 bases: TGTGCCAGCAGCTTGGGGCAGAACTACGAGCAGTACTTC. Encoded protein: CASSLGQNYEQYF. The V gene is TRBV5-8, the J gene TRBJ2-7, with D unresolved. The V gene's germline CDR1 is SGHTS and CDR2 YDEGEE. The V gene lost 0 bases and the J gene lost 3 bases, with 7 bases spanning the gap. The CDR3 runs to 13 residues.

This clone was picked up one time. The rearrangement joins TRBV5-4 to TRBJ1-2; TRBD1 is a possible D gene (6 bases). Trimming shortened V by 4 bases and J by 2 bases, and 9 bases separated the two germline ends. The CDR3 is made up of 13 amino acids. The germline CDR1 and CDR2 sequences are SGHNT and YYREEE (reference sequence). This CDR3 is CASSPDRNYGYTF. The CDR3 region has the DNA TGTGCCAGCAGCCCGGACAGAAACTATGGCTACACCTTC.

In regard to this clone: Mismatch with germline at one junction end may stem from a read error. This chain connects TRBV5-1 to TRBJ2-7; 7 bases match TRBD1. The V gene's germline CDR1 is SGHRS and CDR2 YFSETQ. The CDR3 length is 14 residues. For the CDR3, the DNA is TGCGCCAGCACCTTGACAGGGAATCCCTACGAGCAGTACTTC. It translates to CASTLTGNPYEQYF.

The V and J genes are TRBV27 and TRBJ1-1; TRBD1 agrees at 8 bases. CDR1 and CDR2 from the germline V gene are MNHEY and SMNVEV (reference sequence). V lost 6 bases to trimming and J lost 4 bases; unmatched junction nucleotides: 7. This CDR3 region has 14 residues. CDR3 in amino acids: CASRPRTGPTEAFF. In DNA, the CDR3 is TGTGCCAGCAGGCCGCGGACAGGGCCCACTGAAGCTTTCTTT.

This chain connects TRBV7-9 to TRBJ1-1; D gene unclear. The CDR3 is made up of 16 amino acids. From germline, CDR1 is SEHNR and CDR2 FQNEAQ (reference sequence). V lost 5 bases and J lost 0, with 16 bases in between. The DNA of the CDR3 is TGTGCCAGCAGCCCGCGACTCGACGACGTGAACACTGAAGCTTTCTTT. Its protein is CASSPRLDDVNTEAFF.

The chain employs TRBV7-9 and TRBJ2-1; TRBD2 matches 8 bases. V lost 3 bases, J lost 7 bases, and 5 bases stayed unmatched. The CDR3 totals 14 residues. CDR1 is SEHNR and CDR2 is FQNEAQ in the germline V gene (reference sequence). In DNA form, the CDR3 reads TGTGCCAGCAGCTTGTCCGGGAGGGAAAATGAGCAGTTCTTC. Translation gives CASSLSGRENEQFF. The full variable domain, completed using reference TRBV7-9 and TRBJ2-1, is DTGVSQNPRHKITKRGQNVTFRCDPISEHNRLYWYRQTLGQGPEFLTYFQNEAQLEKSRLLSDRFSAERPKGSFSTLEIQRTEQGDSAMYLCASSLSGRENEQFFGPGTRLTVL.

The count of this clone is one. This chain joins TRBV18 and TRBJ1-5; 9 nucleotides line up with TRBD1. V shed 3 bases and J 2 bases; nucleotides not matched to a gene: 2. This CDR3 is built from 15 residues. CDR1 and CDR2 (germline): KGHSH, LQKENI. The CDR3 sequence is CASSPGTGRNQPQHF. DNA for the CDR3: TGTGCCAGCTCACCGGGGACAGGGCGCAATCAGCCCCAGCATTTT. Full variable domain (outside the CDR3, taken from reference TRBV18 and TRBJ1-5): NAGVMQNPRHLVRRRGQEARLRCSPMKGHSHVYWYRQLPEEGLKFMVYLQKENIIDESGMPKERFSAEFPKEGPSILRIQQVVRGDSAAYFCASSPGTGRNQPQHFGDGTRLSIL.

The V and J genes are TRBV7-3 and TRBJ2-2; 10 bases line up with TRBD2. V shed 5 bases, J shed 9 bases, and the junction held 21 bases outside the gene matches. Germline values: CDR1 SGHTA, CDR2 FQGTGA. This CDR3 is built from 19 residues. CDR3 region: CASSRGSRRAGGPSRELFF. The DNA for the CDR3 is TGTGCCAGCAGCCGAGGGTCCCGAAGAGCGGGAGGGCCTTCTAGGGAGCTGTTTTTT.

The V call is TRBV19, the J call TRBJ1-1; weak D call: TRBD1 (5 bases). From germline, CDR1 is LNHDA and CDR2 SQIVND (reference sequence). The CDR3 is 15 residues long. V lost 3 bases, J lost 1 base, and 12 bases lay in between. The CDR3 here is CASSIQPQGNTEAFF. CDR3 sequence (DNA): TGTGCCAGTAGTATCCAGCCCCAGGGGAACACTGAAGCTTTCTTT.

This clone was seen a single time. This chain's CDR3 is CSVAGEVYEQYF. CDR3 bases: TGCAGCGTTGCCGGGGAGGTCTACGAGCAGTACTTC. The chain recombines TRBV29-1 with TRBJ2-7, with D possibly matching TRBD2 (6 bases). V was trimmed by 4 bases and J by 3 bases, leaving 10 bases between them. The CDR3 totals 12 residues. Germline loops: CDR1 SQVTM, CDR2 ANQGSEA.

The rearrangement links TRBV28 to TRBJ1-5; possibly TRBD1 for D (6 bases). Trimming stripped 6 bases from V and 3 bases from J, with 9 bases between. The CDR3 has 13 amino acids. The germline V gene has CDR1 MDHEN and CDR2 SYDVKM. Written as DNA, the CDR3 is TGTGCCAGCAGAACAGGGACCAATCAGCCCCAGCATTTT. It codes for CASRTGTNQPQHF.

The gene calls are TRBV3-1 (or the pseudogene TRBV3-2) and TRBJ2-7; D gene ambiguous. The CDR3 runs 12 residues. The V end was cut by 1 base, the J end by 5 bases, with 6 bases between. Germline CDR1 reads LGHDT; CDR2 reads YNNKEL (reference sequence). The CDR3 here is CASSQGTNEQYF. CDR3 nucleotides: TGTGCCAGCAGCCAAGGCACTAACGAGCAGTACTTC.

This sequence joins TRBV5-1 and TRBJ1-2; D might be TRBD1 (5 bases). Trimming pared 0 bases from V and 2 bases from J, leaving 8 bases between. The germline CDR1 and CDR2 sequences are SGHRS and YFSETQ. CDR3 length: 14 residues. Written as DNA, the CDR3 is TGCGCCAGCAGCTTGGGAGACAGAAACTATGGCTACACCTTC. It is translated as CASSLGDRNYGYTF.

The V call is TRBV6-5, the J call TRBJ2-1; D may be TRBD2 (6 bases). The CDR3 runs 14 residues. Per germline, CDR1 MNHEY and CDR2 SVGAGI. V was trimmed by 6 bases and J by 10 bases, leaving 19 bases between them. The CDR3 sequence is CASRVTLEGKEQFF. The DNA for the CDR3 is TGTGCCAGCAGGGTAACCTTGGAGGGGAAAGAGCAGTTCTTC.

The table lists this clone with a count of one. The genes are TRBV18 and TRBJ2-1, with 7 bases fitting TRBD1. The CDR3 sequence is 12 residues long. CDR1 is KGHSH, CDR2 LQKENI, per germline. V trimming: 5 bases; J trimming: 12 bases; junction bases outside the gene matches: 7. CDR3: CASSRPDRSQFF. CDR3 bases: TGTGCCAGCTCAAGGCCGGACAGGTCGCAGTTCTTC.

A few counts support this clone. V usage is TRBV5-1 and J usage is TRBJ2-2, with D maybe TRBD2 (6 bases). The CDR3 is 16 amino acids. The germline V and J ends were trimmed by 0 bases and 1 base, with 10 bases remaining between them. CDR1 is SGHRS and CDR2 is YFSETQ in the germline V gene. The CDR3 DNA reads TGCGCCAGCAGCTTGGTTCCGGGGGTGAACACCGGGGAGCTGTTTTTT. Protein sequence: CASSLVPGVNTGELFF.